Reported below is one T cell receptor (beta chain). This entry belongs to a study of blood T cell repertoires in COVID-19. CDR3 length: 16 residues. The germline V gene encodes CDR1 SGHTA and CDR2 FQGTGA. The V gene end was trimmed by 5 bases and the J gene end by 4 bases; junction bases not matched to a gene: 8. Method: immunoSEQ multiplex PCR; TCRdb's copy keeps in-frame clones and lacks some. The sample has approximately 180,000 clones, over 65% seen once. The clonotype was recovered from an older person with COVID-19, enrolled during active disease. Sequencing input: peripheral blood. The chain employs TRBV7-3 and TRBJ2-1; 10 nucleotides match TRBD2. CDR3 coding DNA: TGTGCCAGCAGCCCCAGCGGGGGGGGAGATTACAATGAGCAGTTCTTC. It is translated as CASSPSGGGDYNEQFF.